The sequence of this T cell receptor (beta chain) was determined in a study of blood T cell repertoires in COVID-19 (dated by TCRdb to the early 2020s). In terms of the full investigation: Collaborator samples came from the United States, Italy and Spain and covered acute and convalescent phases of COVID-19. The prospective study material was composed of cDNA or gDNA derived from T cells, B-cell-depleted T cells, or PBMCs. The sample metadata nearly always contained a de-identified subject ID, COVID-19 status, age in years and sex. Where HLA class I and class II types were available, the types were taken from metadata supplied by the sample provider, not from assay-based typing. A freely available public database, intended as a resource for researchers studying the immune response to SARS-CoV-2, is where the repertoires were released. Samples came from the ongoing ImmuneRACE study (first 160 participants) plus 1,254 subjects from 6 global collaborators. Subjects who had been exposed to COVID-19, were actively infected with it, or had recovered from it provided the deeply sampled blood TCRbeta repertoires that made up the dataset. What the authors observed across the whole study: Clinical and demographic metadata were provided uncurated, with the amount varying by source and participant.

Collaborating institutions collected whole blood in K2EDTA tubes following their own protocols. Collaborator samples were shipped for TCRbeta analysis as frozen whole blood, isolated PBMCs, or DNA extracted from either sample type. Regarding this clone: Its target antigen remains unknown. Nothing much larger sits one base from this clone, and base qualities are not available.

TCRbeta CDR3 regions were amplified from genomic DNA by means of the immunoSEQ Assay, a bias-controlled multiplex PCR. Concerning the study's data processing: Nucleated cell counts per sample were estimated from amplification of reference gene primers within the assay. To quantify the absolute abundance of each unique TCRbeta CDR3 rearrangement, sequence reads were collapsed and filtered. For each sample, productive Simpson clonality was calculated by taking the square root of Simpson's diversity index across productive rearrangements. TCRdb's version of the immuneACCESS table is confined to in-frame rearrangements and falls short of the full clone set. An unresolved V gene accounts for under half of the shortfall where checked; the remainder is of unknown origin. V and J calls and clone size come straight from that table; D and trimming were deduced from the DNA. The sample records 250,000 or so clones, 80% to 90% of which are singletons. The ten largest account for about 1.3% of the sample.

Cut back by 11 bases and 8 bases, the V and J ends lie 21 bases apart. The germline V gene yields SGHAT for CDR1 and FQNNGV for CDR2. The CDR3 covers 13 residues, taking in both the cysteine and the phenylalanine. Here the CDR3 DNA is all that survives: 39 bases in frame from base 1. Recombination connected TRBV11-2 to TRBJ1-2; no D gene can be assigned with confidence. The material sequenced was peripheral blood. This receptor was identified in a man older than 75 with acute or convalescent COVID-19. CDR3 region: CAVRGRGLGGYTF. The nucleotide sequence reads TGTGCCGTAAGAGGGAGAGGGCTTGGCGGCTACACCTTC.